This T cell receptor (beta chain) comes out of a study of OX40 agonist ivuxolimab in advanced cancers. At the level of the study: Patients received the agonistic anti-OX40 (CD134) antibody ivuxolimab. Each patient was given ivuxolimab into a vein every 2 weeks, at 0.01 to 10 mg/kg.

The CDR3 spans 13 residues. Germline CDR1 reads MNHNS; CDR2 reads SASEGT. V was shortened by 1 base and J by 3 bases, with 6 bases between the two germline ends. Using immunoSEQ multiplex PCR, the repertoire was profiled, and TCRdb retains in-frame clones only, with some absent. The table has about 76,000 clones, 70% to 90% seen once. Sample: CD4+ or CD8+ T cells sorted from blood, taken in a trial of the OX40 agonist ivuxolimab. The genes are TRBV6-1 and TRBJ1-1; D gene unclear. The receptor was isolated from an adult with an advanced solid tumor such as melanoma, head and neck, liver or kidney cancer. CDR3 sequence (DNA): TGTGCCAGCAGTGAAGTTCGGCACACTGAAGCTTTCTTT. Translation: CASSEVRHTEAFF.